A single sample gave rise to the 30 T cell receptor beta chains below, sequenced in a study of CXCR3-negative and CXCR3-positive naive CD8 T cells (dated by TCRdb to about 2019). Sequencing relied on a NextSeq 550. The Human TCR Profiling Kit (MiLaboratory) was used to prepare UMI-labeled 5' RACE TRB cDNA libraries. One entry per CDR3 protein sequence results from the TCRdb reprocessing of the reads, with DNA left out. Per the sample table, the count is 100,000 to 150,000 distinct CDR3 sequences. The ten largest clonotypes hold just under 0.5% of the sample. The sequenced material came from naive CXCR3- CD8+ T cells from blood. The meaning of the sample's cell subset or site label: CD45RO-CCR7+CD27+CD95- naive CD8+ T cells lacking CXCR3 (TNR3-). These receptors were taken from a human donor in good health. Some clones in this sample may be carry-over from other donors' samples.

The rearrangement uses TRBV7-6 and TRBJ2-1; as DNA is missing, the TRBD1 call by TCRdb cannot be tested. The CDR3 spans 15 residues. Germline V gene sequence: CDR1 SGHVS, CDR2 FNYEAQ. CDR3 residues: CASSPTLGGQYEQFF.

The CDR3 here is CATSSLQDYDTQYF. The chain uses TRBV15 and TRBJ2-3; TCRdb reports TRBD1, a call that lacks DNA to check it against. This CDR3 region has 14 residues. CDR1 and CDR2 (germline): LNHNV, YYDKDF (reference sequence).

V usage is TRBV28 and J usage is TRBJ1-6; TCRdb proposes TRBD1, but this gene call is untestable without DNA. Germline CDR1 and CDR2: MDHEN and SYDVKM. CDR3 length: 16 amino acids. The CDR3 sequence: CATQPGESYGNSPLHF.

The chain uses TRBV7-9 and TRBJ2-1. The CDR3 extends over 15 amino acids. Germline-derived CDR1 and CDR2 are SEHNR and FQNEAQ (reference sequence). CDR3: CASSPRSPTYNEQFF.

V usage is TRBV7-3 and J usage is TRBJ2-7; the TRBD1 assignment by TCRdb is unverifiable without DNA. The CDR3 consists of 14 residues. The germline V gene encodes CDR1 SGHTA and CDR2 FQGTGA. The CDR3 sequence: CASSLHRGDYEQYF.

The chain links TRBV12-3 or TRBV12-4 to TRBJ2-3. The CDR3 spans 15 residues. CDR3 residues: CASSLANGITDTQYF.

J is TRBJ2-7 and V is TRBV6-6. Germline assignment: CDR1 MNHNY and CDR2 SVGAGI (reference sequence). The CDR3 is 13 amino acids. The CDR3 sequence is CASSYAGAYEQYF.

The chain's CDR3 is CASGPLWNEQFF. The chain combines TRBV5-1 with TRBJ2-1; TCRdb gives TRBD1 as the D gene, but with no DNA this cannot be confirmed. Per germline, CDR1 SGHRS and CDR2 YFSETQ. The CDR3 has 12 residues.

The genes are TRBV9 and TRBJ2-2; there is no DNA to check the TCRdb D call of TRBD1. CDR1 and CDR2 from the germline V gene are SGDLS and YYNGEE. The CDR3 length is 14 residues. This chain's CDR3 is CASSPLTRPGELVF.

CDR3 in amino acids: CASSLPSHSGDNEQFF. V and J are TRBV7-6 and TRBJ2-1; TCRdb outputs TRBD2, but without DNA this stays unchecked. The germline V gene has CDR1 SGHVS and CDR2 FNYEAQ. This CDR3 is built from 16 residues.

The chain joins TRBV4-2 to TRBJ2-3; the D call of TRBD2 rests on TCRdb alone, since no DNA is present to check it. Germline V gene sequence: CDR1 LGHNA, CDR2 YNFKEQ. CDR3 length equals 16 residues. The CDR3 sequence: CASSQERGLSTDTQYF.

V is TRBV11-2 and J is TRBJ2-7; TCRdb picks TRBD1, but there is no DNA to check that call. Germline-derived CDR1 and CDR2 are SGHAT and FQNNGV. This CDR3 contains 12 residues. The CDR3 sequence is CASGDRAYEQYF.

The genes are TRBV7-8 and TRBJ2-3; TCRdb lists TRBD1, though no DNA is available to test this call. Germline CDR1 SGHVS, CDR2 FQNEAQ. The CDR3 is 16 residues long. CDR3 in amino acids: CASSLFRSGGRDTQYF.

V usage is TRBV28 and J usage is TRBJ1-2. CDR1 and CDR2 (germline): MDHEN, SYDVKM. CDR3 length: 18 residues. This CDR3 reads CASSPPYQSGYRNYGYTF.

The rearrangement joins TRBV4-2 to TRBJ2-7; TCRdb's assignment of TRBD1 cannot be checked, as there is no DNA. Germline CDR1 reads LGHNA; CDR2 reads YNFKEQ. This CDR3 has 15 residues. CDR3 sequence reads: CASSPFGQGYYEQYF.

The chain recombines TRBV3-1 with TRBJ2-1; the D call from TCRdb, TRBD2, cannot be confirmed without DNA. The CDR3 covers 16 residues. CDR1 is LGHDT, CDR2 YNNKEL, per germline (reference sequence). The CDR3 sequence: CASSQDPLGTYNEQFF.

The chain employs TRBV5-1 and TRBJ1-1. The CDR3 extends over 16 amino acids. Per the germline V gene, CDR1 is SGHRS and CDR2 is YFSETQ. The CDR3 loop is CASSLVLAASNTEAFF.

The V and J genes are TRBV20-1 and TRBJ2-1; the D call from TCRdb, TRBD1, cannot be confirmed without DNA. The CDR3 runs to 16 residues. Germline-derived CDR1 and CDR2 are DFQATT and SNEGSKA (reference sequence). CDR3 loop: CSAVAGERVQHNEQFF.

V and J are TRBV25-1 and TRBJ1-5; the D call from TCRdb, TRBD1, cannot be confirmed without DNA. Germline lookup yields CDR1 MGHDK and CDR2 SYGVNS. The CDR3 consists of 14 residues. The CDR3 sequence is CASSGGTSNQPQHF.

The chain joins TRBV24-1 to TRBJ2-3; TCRdb selects TRBD2, and the lack of DNA leaves this call unchecked. The CDR3 spans 16 residues. Looked up from germline, CDR1 is KGHDR and CDR2 is SFDVKD. CDR3 region: CATSDGTSGGTDTQYF.

This sequence joins TRBV12-3 or TRBV12-4 and TRBJ2-1; no DNA is available, so the TRBD1 call from TCRdb remains unchecked. The CDR3 covers 12 residues. CDR3: CASSPPGHEQFF.

The chain carries TRBV28 and TRBJ2-1; the TRBD1 assignment by TCRdb is unverifiable without DNA. Germline lookup yields CDR1 MDHEN and CDR2 SYDVKM. The CDR3 sequence is 15 residues long. The CDR3 loop reads CASSSLRQNYNEQFF.

CDR3 in amino acids: CASSLGGVGEQYF. The gene calls are TRBV5-6 and TRBJ2-7. The CDR3 contains 13 residues. CDR1 is SGHDT and CDR2 is YYEEEE in the germline V gene.

This chain uses TRBV28 with TRBJ1-1. CDR1 and CDR2 from the germline V gene are MDHEN and SYDVKM. This CDR3 contains 15 residues. The chain's CDR3 is CASRPDRFPNTEAFF.

V gene TRBV9 combines with J gene TRBJ1-5; TCRdb's D gene call, TRBD1, goes unchecked for lack of DNA. The germline CDR1 and CDR2 sequences are SGDLS and YYNGEE. The CDR3 sequence is 16 residues long. The CDR3 loop is CASSTGGGLSNQPQHF.

The chain carries TRBV7-9 and TRBJ1-2; as DNA is missing, the TRBD1 call by TCRdb cannot be tested. The germline gives CDR1 SEHNR, CDR2 FQNEAQ (reference sequence). The CDR3 has 11 residues. CDR3 loop: CASSYGDGYTF.

The V gene is TRBV28, the J gene TRBJ2-1; TCRdb outputs TRBD2, but without DNA this stays unchecked. The germline gives CDR1 MDHEN, CDR2 SYDVKM. CDR3 size: 19 residues. The CDR3 sequence: CASSFPLRGLAGAYNEQFF.

The chain combines TRBV7-3 with TRBJ2-3. Germline V gives CDR1 SGHTA, CDR2 FQGTGA. CDR3 length: 15 residues. CDR3: CASSLIGSSTDTQYF. The whole variable domain, remainder taken from reference TRBV7-3 and TRBJ2-3, is GAGVSQTPSNKVTEKGKYVELRCDPISGHTALYWYRQSLGQGPEFLIYFQGTGAADDSGLPNDRFFAVRPEGSVSTLKIQRTERGDSAVYLCASSLIGSSTDTQYFGPGTRLTVL.

The chain uses TRBV4-1 and TRBJ2-3; with no DNA, the TCRdb D assignment of TRBD2 cannot be verified. CDR1 MGHRA and CDR2 YSYEKL come from the germline V gene. The CDR3 spans 17 residues. CDR3 amino acids: CASSQERQRGGTDTQYF.

The chain couples TRBV29-1 to TRBJ1-1; TCRdb lists TRBD1, though no DNA is available to test this call. CDR1 is SQVTM, CDR2 ANQGSEA, per germline. This CDR3 comprises 14 residues. The CDR3 is CSALIAGGGTEAFF.